Listed here is a single T cell receptor beta chain. Its antigen is currently unknown. Trimming cost V 6 bases and J 8 bases, with 10 bases left between them. In germline, CDR1 is MDHEN, CDR2 SYDVKM. The CDR3 contains 11 residues. The data were taken from a study of T cell repertoires in cytomegalovirus infection. Study-level information: In the study, CMV epitopes included recently identified HLA-C-restricted and well-studied HLA-B-restricted ones.

One entry per CDR3 protein, called by TCRdb with MiXCR from the reads. The sample consists of approximately 590,000 distinct CDR3 sequences, around two fifths of them appearing once. The material was cultured PBMCs, obtained from culture after CMV antigen stimulation. The V call is TRBV28, the J call TRBJ1-2; D gene uncertain. This receptor was taken from a human donor in good health (CMV status not recorded). Some clones in this sample may be carry-over from other donors' samples. This CDR3 is CASRLPGGYTF. CDR3 DNA: TGTGCCAGCAGACTCCCTGGGGGCTACACCTTC.